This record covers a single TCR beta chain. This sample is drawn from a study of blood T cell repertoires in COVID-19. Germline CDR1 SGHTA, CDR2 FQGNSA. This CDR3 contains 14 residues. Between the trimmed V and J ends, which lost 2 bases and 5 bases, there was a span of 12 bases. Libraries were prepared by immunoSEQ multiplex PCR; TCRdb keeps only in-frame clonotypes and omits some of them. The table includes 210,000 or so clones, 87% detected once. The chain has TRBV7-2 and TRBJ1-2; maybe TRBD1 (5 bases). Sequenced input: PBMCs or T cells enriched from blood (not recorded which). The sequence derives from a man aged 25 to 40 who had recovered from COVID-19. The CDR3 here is CASSLHVGPYGYTF. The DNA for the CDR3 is TGTGCCAGCAGCTTACACGTGGGGCCGTATGGCTACACCTTC.